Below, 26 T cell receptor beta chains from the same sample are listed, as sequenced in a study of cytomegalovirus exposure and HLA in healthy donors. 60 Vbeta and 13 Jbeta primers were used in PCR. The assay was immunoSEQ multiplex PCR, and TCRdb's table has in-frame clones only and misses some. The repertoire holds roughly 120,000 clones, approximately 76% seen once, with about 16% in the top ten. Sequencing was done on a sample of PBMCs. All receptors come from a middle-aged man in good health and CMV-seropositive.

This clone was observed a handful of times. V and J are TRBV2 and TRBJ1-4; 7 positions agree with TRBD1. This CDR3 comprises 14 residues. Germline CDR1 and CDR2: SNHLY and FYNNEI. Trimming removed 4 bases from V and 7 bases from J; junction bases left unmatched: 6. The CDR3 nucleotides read TGTGCCAGCAGTGTCCCGACAGGGAGTGAAAAACTGTTTTTT. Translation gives CASSVPTGSEKLFF.

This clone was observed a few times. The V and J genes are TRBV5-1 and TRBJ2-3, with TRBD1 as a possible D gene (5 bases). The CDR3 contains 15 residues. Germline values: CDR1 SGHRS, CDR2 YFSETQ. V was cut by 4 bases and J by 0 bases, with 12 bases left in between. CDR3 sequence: CASSIGADSTDTQYF. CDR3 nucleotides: TGCGCCAGCAGCATTGGGGCAGATAGCACAGATACGCAGTATTTT.

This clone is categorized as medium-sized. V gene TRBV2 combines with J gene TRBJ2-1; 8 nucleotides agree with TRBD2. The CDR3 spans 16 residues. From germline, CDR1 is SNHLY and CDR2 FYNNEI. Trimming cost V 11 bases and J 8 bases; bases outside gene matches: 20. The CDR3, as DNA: TGTGCCCTCCGCCCAGGTCGGGGCGGGAGGACTGATGAGCAGTTCTTC. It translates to CALRPGRGGRTDEQFF.

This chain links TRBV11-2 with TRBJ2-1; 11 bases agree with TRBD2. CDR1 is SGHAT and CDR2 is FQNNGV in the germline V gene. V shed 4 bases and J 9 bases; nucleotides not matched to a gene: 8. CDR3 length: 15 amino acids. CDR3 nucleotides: TGTGCCAGCAGCTCATTAGCGGGGGGGCATAGTGAGCAGTTCTTC. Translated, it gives CASSSLAGGHSEQFF.

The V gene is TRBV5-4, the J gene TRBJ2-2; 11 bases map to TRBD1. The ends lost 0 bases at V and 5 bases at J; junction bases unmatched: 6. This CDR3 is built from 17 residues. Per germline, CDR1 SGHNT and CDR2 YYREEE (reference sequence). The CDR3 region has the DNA TGTGCCAGCAGCTTGGCAGGACAGGGGGCGCGGACCGGGGAGCTGTTTTTT. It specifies CASSLAGQGARTGELFF.

CDR3 protein: CASSERGGGYEQYF. The CDR3 nucleotides read TGTGCCAGCAGTGAGAGGGGCGGGGGCTACGAGCAGTACTTC. V is TRBV2 and J is TRBJ2-5; 7 nucleotides match TRBD2. The J call is in doubt because the DNA end fits TRBJ2-7 better. Germline V lookup: CDR1 SNHLY, CDR2 FYNNEI. This CDR3 region has 14 residues.

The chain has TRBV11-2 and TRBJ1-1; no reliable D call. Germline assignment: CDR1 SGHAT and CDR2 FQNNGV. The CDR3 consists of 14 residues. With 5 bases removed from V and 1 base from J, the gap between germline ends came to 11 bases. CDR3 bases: TGTGCCAGCAGCAGAGGCAAGTGGAACACTGAAGCTTTCTTT. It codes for CASSRGKWNTEAFF.

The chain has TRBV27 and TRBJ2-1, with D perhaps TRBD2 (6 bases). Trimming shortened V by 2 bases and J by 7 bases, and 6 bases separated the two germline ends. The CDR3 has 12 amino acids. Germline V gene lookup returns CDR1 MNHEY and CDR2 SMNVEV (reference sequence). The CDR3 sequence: CASSLRGNEQFF. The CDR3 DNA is TGTGCCAGCAGTTTACGGGGGAATGAGCAGTTCTTC.

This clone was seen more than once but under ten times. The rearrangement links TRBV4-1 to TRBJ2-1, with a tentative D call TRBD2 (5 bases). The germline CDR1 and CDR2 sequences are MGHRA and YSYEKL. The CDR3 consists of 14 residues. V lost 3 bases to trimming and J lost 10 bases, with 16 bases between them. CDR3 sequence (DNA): TGCGCCAGCAGCCACCCGGACTTTGTGGAGGAGCAGTTCTTC. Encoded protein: CASSHPDFVEEQFF.

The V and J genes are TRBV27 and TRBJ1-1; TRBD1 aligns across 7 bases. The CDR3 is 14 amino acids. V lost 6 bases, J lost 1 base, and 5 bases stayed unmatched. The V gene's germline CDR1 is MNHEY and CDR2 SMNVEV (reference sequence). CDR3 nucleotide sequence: TGTGCCAGCAGACGGACAGGTAAGAACACTGAAGCTTTCTTT. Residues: CASRRTGKNTEAFF.

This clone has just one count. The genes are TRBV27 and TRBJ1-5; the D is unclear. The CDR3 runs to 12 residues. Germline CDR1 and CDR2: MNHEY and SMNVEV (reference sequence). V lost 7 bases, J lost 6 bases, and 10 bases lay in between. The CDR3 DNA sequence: TGTGCCAGCAAACCTCCGGGTCAGCCCCAGCATTTT. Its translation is CASKPPGQPQHF.

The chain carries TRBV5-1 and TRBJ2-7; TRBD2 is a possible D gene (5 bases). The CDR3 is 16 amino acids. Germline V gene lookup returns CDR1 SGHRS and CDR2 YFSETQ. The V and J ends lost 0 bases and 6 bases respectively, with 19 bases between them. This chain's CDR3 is CASSLGGESLRGEQYF. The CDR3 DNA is TGCGCCAGCAGCTTGGGTGGGGAATCTCTCCGGGGCGAGCAGTACTTC.

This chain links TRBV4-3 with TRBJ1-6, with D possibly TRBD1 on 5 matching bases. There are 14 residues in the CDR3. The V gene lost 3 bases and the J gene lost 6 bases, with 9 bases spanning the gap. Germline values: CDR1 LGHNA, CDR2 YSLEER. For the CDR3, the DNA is TGCGCCAGCAGCCAGTGGACAAGTAATTCACCCCTCCACTTT. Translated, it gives CASSQWTSNSPLHF.

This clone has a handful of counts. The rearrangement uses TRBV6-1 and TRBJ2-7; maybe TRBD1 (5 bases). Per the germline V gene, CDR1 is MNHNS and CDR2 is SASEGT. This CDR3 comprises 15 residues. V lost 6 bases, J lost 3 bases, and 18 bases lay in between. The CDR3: CASSDLPGRDYEQYF. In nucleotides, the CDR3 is TGTGCCAGCAGCGACCTCCCTGGCAGGGACTACGAGCAGTACTTC.

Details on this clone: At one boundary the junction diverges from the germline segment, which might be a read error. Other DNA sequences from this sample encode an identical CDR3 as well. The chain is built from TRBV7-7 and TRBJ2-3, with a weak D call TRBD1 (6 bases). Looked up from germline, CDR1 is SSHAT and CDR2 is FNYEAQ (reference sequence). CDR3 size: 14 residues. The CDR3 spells CASSLGQSTDTQYF. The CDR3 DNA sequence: TGTGCTAGCAGCTTGGGACAAAGCACAGATACGCAGTATTTT. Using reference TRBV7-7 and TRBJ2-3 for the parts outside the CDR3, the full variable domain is GAGVSQSPRYKVTKRGQDVTLRCDPISSHATLYWYQQALGQGPEFLTYFNYEAQPDKSGLPSDRFSAERPEGSISTLTIQRTEQRDSAMYRCASSLGQSTDTQYFGPGTRLTVL.

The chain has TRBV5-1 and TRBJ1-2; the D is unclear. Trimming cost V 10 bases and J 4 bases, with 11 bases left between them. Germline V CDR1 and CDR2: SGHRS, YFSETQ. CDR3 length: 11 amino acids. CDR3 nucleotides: TGCGCCTTATTCGGTGCCTATGGCTACACCTTC. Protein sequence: CALFGAYGYTF.

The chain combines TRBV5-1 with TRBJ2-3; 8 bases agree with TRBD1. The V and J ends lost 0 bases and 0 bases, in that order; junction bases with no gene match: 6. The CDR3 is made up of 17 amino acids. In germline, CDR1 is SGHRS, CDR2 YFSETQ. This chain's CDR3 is CASSLVGQGTSTDTQYF. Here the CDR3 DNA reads TGCGCCAGCAGCTTGGTAGGACAGGGTACAAGCACAGATACGCAGTATTTT.

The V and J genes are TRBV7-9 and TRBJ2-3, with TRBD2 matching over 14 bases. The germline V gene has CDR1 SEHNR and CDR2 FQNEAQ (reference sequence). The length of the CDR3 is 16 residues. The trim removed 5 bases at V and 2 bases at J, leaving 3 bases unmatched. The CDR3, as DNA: TGTGCCAGCAGCGCGACTAGCGGGGGGGACACAGATACGCAGTATTTT. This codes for CASSATSGGDTDTQYF.

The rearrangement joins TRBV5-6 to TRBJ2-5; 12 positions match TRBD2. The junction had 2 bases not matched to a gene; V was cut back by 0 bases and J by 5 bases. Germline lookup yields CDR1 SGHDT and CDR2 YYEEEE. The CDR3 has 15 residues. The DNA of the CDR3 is TGTGCCAGCAGCTTGGGACTAGCGGGAGTCGAGACCCAGTACTTC. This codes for CASSLGLAGVETQYF.

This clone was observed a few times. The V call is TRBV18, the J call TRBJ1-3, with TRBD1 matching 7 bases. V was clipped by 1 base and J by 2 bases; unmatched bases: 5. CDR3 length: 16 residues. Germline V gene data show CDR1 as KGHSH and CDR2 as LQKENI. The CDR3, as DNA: TGTGCCAGCTCACCACTGACAGGGCCTACTGGAAACACCATATATTTT. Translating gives CASSPLTGPTGNTIYF.

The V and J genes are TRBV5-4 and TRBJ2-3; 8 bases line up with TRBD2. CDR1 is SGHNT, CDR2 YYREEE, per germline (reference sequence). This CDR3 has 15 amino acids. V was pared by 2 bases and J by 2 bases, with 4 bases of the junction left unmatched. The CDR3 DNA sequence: TGTGCCAGCAGCTTACTAGCGGATTACACAGATACGCAGTATTTT. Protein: CASSLLADYTDTQYF. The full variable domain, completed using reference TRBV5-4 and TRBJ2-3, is ETGVTQSPTHLIKTRGQQVTLRCSSQSGHNTVSWYQQALGQGPQFIFQYYREEENGRGNFPPRFSGLQFPNYSSELNVNALELDDSALYLCASSLLADYTDTQYFGPGTRLTVL.

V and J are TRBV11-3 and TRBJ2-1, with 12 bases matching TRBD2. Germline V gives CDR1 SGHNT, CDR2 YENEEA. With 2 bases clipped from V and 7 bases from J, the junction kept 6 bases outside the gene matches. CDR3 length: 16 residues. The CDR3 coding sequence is TGTGCCAGCAGCTTATCCCAACTAGCGGGAGGAAATGAGCAGTTCTTC. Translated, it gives CASSLSQLAGGNEQFF.

The CDR3 here is CASSLSGLNNQPQHF. CDR3 DNA sequence: TGTGCCAGCAGCCTCTCGGGACTGAACAATCAGCCCCAGCATTTT. The V and J genes are TRBV7-2 and TRBJ1-5; D possibly corresponds to TRBD1 (5 bases). Trimming left V 5 bases short and J 3 bases short, with 14 bases between. From germline, CDR1 is SGHTA and CDR2 FQGNSA. The length of the CDR3 is 15 residues.

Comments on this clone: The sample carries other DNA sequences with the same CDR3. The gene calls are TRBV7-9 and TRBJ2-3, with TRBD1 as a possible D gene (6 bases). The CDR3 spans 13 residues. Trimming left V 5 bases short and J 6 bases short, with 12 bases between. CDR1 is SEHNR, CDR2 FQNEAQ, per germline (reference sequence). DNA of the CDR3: TGTGCCAGCAGCCCCAGGGGCCCCGATACGCAGTATTTT. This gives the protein CASSPRGPDTQYF.

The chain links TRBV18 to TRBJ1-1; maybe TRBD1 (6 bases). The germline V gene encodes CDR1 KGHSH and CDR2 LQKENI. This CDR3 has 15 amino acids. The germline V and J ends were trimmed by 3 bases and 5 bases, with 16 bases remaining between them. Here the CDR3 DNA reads TGTGCCAGCTCACCCCCGAAAGGGGGTGGAACTGAAGCTTTCTTT. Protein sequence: CASSPPKGGGTEAFF.

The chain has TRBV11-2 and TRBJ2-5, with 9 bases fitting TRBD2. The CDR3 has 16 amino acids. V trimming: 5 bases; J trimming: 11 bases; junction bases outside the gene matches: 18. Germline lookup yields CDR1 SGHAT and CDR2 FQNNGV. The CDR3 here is CASSAPAGGPMREQYF. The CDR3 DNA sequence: TGTGCCAGCAGCGCCCCAGCGGGAGGCCCCATGAGGGAGCAGTACTTC.